The next 16 T cell receptor beta chains were all read from a single sample in a study of blood T cells in healthy people across ages. Alongside a J-beta primer mix, a sample-barcoded 5' primer served in a second PCR lasting about 7 to 12 cycles. TCRdb redid the calling of the 5' RACE reads with MiXCR, one entry per CDR3 protein. The data contain 550,000 to 650,000 distinct CDR3 sequences, around 31% of them singletons. Sequences were obtained from blood. These receptor sequences come from an elderly woman in good health.

This clonotype appeared once. The chain couples TRBV7-6 to TRBJ2-7; 8 positions match TRBD1. CDR1 is SGHVS and CDR2 is FNYEAQ in the germline V gene. J gave up 2 bases and V 5 bases, and 8 bases lay outside the gene matches. CDR3 length equals 15 residues. CDR3 residues: CASSGTGGITYEQYF. The CDR3 bases are TGTGCCAGCAGCGGAACAGGGGGGATCACCTACGAGCAGTACTTC.

Remarks on this clonotype: Germline is not matched at one junction end, which may reflect a read error. The V and J genes are TRBV11-2 and TRBJ2-4; the match to TRBD2 covers 12 bases. The CDR3 contains 18 residues. CDR1 SGHAT and CDR2 FQNNGV come from the germline V gene. The CDR3 region is CASSLASGGAAAKNIRYF. DNA for the CDR3: TGTGCCAGCAGCTTGGCTAGCGGGGGGGCCGCGGCCAAAAACATTCGGTACTTC.

There are many counts of this clonotype. This rearrangement joins TRBV3-1 to TRBJ2-3, with 7 bases matching TRBD2. CDR3 length: 14 residues. CDR1 and CDR2 from the germline V gene are LGHDT and YNNKEL (reference sequence). V trimming: 5 bases; J trimming: 2 bases; junction bases outside the gene matches: 4. CDR3 nucleotides: TGTGCCAGCAGCGCTAGCGGTACCACAGATACGCAGTATTTT. Protein product: CASSASGTTDTQYF.

CDR3 in amino acids: CASSSAAGGGNTIYF. DNA for the CDR3: TGTGCCAGCAGCTCGGCCGCAGGGGGCGGAAACACCATATATTTT. The chain uses TRBV7-3 and TRBJ1-3; 8 bases are shared with TRBD1. CDR3 length: 15 amino acids. Germline CDR1 is SGHTA and CDR2 is FQGTGA. After removal of 4 bases from V and 4 bases from J, the junction contained 6 bases not matched to a gene.

This clonotype was seen many times. The V call is TRBV5-1, the J call TRBJ2-6, with a weak D call TRBD2 (6 bases). The CDR3 totals 15 residues. Germline CDR1 and CDR2: SGHRS and YFSETQ. With 2 bases removed from V and 4 bases from J, the gap between germline ends came to 10 bases. The CDR3 loop is CASSFGGFGANVLTF. The CDR3 nucleotides are TGCGCCAGCAGCTTCGGAGGGTTCGGGGCCAACGTCCTGACTTTC.

This clonotype has a count of ten or more. The chain combines TRBV5-5 with TRBJ2-7; D possibly corresponds to TRBD2 (5 bases). CDR3 length: 14 amino acids. Germline loops: CDR1 SGHKS, CDR2 YYEKEE (reference sequence). The V gene lost 0 bases and the J gene lost 0 bases, with 7 bases spanning the gap. The CDR3 DNA sequence: TGTGCCAGCAGCTTGGCTAGCCTCTCCTACGAGCAGTACTTC. This translates into CASSLASLSYEQYF.

This clonotype was counted many times. The rearrangement joins TRBV25-1 to TRBJ1-6; TRBD1 agrees at 8 bases. V was clipped by 6 bases and J by 7 bases; unmatched bases: 8. Germline lookup yields CDR1 MGHDK and CDR2 SYGVNS. The CDR3 is 15 amino acids. The CDR3 region is CASRPSTGANSPLHF. The CDR3 bases are TGTGCCAGCAGGCCCTCGACAGGGGCCAATTCACCCCTCCACTTT.

This clonotype was observed at least ten times. This sequence joins TRBV6-5 and TRBJ1-6; no firm D call. Trimming pared 6 bases from V and 5 bases from J, leaving 14 bases between. The CDR3 length is 15 residues. In germline, CDR1 is MNHEY, CDR2 SVGAGI. The CDR3: CASSSHGFNNSPLHF. The CDR3 coding sequence is TGTGCCAGCAGCTCCCACGGGTTTAATAATTCACCCCTCCACTTT.

The rearrangement uses TRBV19 and TRBJ2-1; 16 bases are a match to TRBD2. Germline loops: CDR1 LNHDA, CDR2 SQIVND (reference sequence). V lost 1 base and J lost 2; bases outside the gene matches: 11. The CDR3 covers 21 residues. CDR3 DNA sequence: TGTGCCAGTAGTATAGCCGGGACTAGCGGGGGGGCCTCGTCACCCTACAATGAGCAGTTCTTC. As protein: CASSIAGTSGGASSPYNEQFF. The full variable domain, with the rest looked up from reference TRBV19 and TRBJ2-1, is DGGITQSPKYLFRKEGQNVTLSCEQNLNHDAMYWYRQDPGQGLRLIYYSQIVNDFQKGDIAEGYSVSREKKESFPLTVTSAQKNPTAFYLCASSIAGTSGGASSPYNEQFFGPGTRLTVL.

The rearrangement uses TRBV29-1 and TRBJ2-4; 7 bases are shared with TRBD2. The CDR3 runs to 14 residues. V dropped 4 bases and J dropped 7; count of bases not matched to a gene: 10. Germline V gene sequence: CDR1 SQVTM, CDR2 ANQGSEA. The CDR3 is CSVGPGGGMNIQYF. CDR3 bases: TGCAGCGTTGGGCCCGGGGGAGGGATGAACATTCAGTACTTC.

The chain recombines TRBV5-1 with TRBJ2-5, with unresolved D. The CDR3 spans 15 residues. Looked up from germline, CDR1 is SGHRS and CDR2 is YFSETQ. V lost 0 bases and J 1 base, leaving 10 bases between the germline ends. The CDR3: CASSLGKGIQETQYF. The CDR3, as DNA: TGCGCCAGCAGCTTGGGTAAAGGGATCCAAGAGACCCAGTACTTC.

The rearrangement links TRBV20-1 to TRBJ2-3; D is perhaps TRBD2 (6 bases). Germline V gene data show CDR1 as DFQATT and CDR2 as SNEGSKA (reference sequence). CDR3 length: 17 amino acids. Trimming left V 3 bases short and J 2 bases short, with 21 bases between. The CDR3 sequence: CSASKMLAGTNTDTQYF. The CDR3 DNA sequence: TGCAGTGCTAGCAAGATGCTCGCGGGAACGAACACAGATACGCAGTATTTT.

This sequence joins TRBV30 and TRBJ1-3; D is undetermined. V was clipped by 4 bases and J by 0 bases, with 7 bases between them. The CDR3 covers 13 residues. Germline CDR1 and CDR2: GTSNPN and SVGIG (reference sequence). CDR3 nucleotides: TGTGCCTGGACCTACTTCTCTGGAAACACCATATATTTT. Amino acid sequence: CAWTYFSGNTIYF.

This clonotype was counted only a few times. The genes are TRBV6-1 and TRBJ1-5; D uncertain. Trimming pared 4 bases from V and 5 bases from J, leaving 9 bases between. This CDR3 is 13 amino acids long. Germline V gives CDR1 MNHNS, CDR2 SASEGT. The CDR3 sequence is CASSVVVDQPQHF. CDR3 DNA: TGTGCCAGCAGTGTCGTTGTAGATCAGCCCCAGCATTTT.

This clonotype was seen more than once but under ten times. V gene TRBV7-8 combines with J gene TRBJ2-1; 9 positions match TRBD1. V dropped 7 bases and J dropped 6; count of bases not matched to a gene: 7. Per germline, CDR1 SGHVS and CDR2 FQNEAQ. This CDR3 spans 14 amino acids. CDR3 DNA: TGTGCCAGCACAAGGGACAGGGTCTCCAATGAGCAGTTCTTC. Translation: CASTRDRVSNEQFF.

The sample holds a few counts of this clonotype. The DNA for the CDR3 is TGTGCCAGCAGCTTTAGCCCCGGACAAGAGACCCAGTACTTC. Translated, it gives CASSFSPGQETQYF. The V call is TRBV7-2, the J call TRBJ2-5; no clear D gene. Germline assignment: CDR1 SGHTA and CDR2 FQGNSA. V lost 3 bases to trimming and J lost 2 bases, with 10 bases between them. The CDR3 is 14 amino acids.